These 21 T cell receptor beta chains were all obtained from the same sample, sequenced in a study of cytomegalovirus exposure and HLA in healthy donors. This PCR relied on a set of 60 Vbeta primers and 13 Jbeta primers. TCRdb keeps only in-frame clones here, not all; method: immunoSEQ multiplex PCR. Its table records 95,000 to 110,000 clones. Material for sequencing was PBMCs. The origin of the receptors is a man aged 35 to 55 in good health and CMV-seronegative.

V is TRBV7-9 and J is TRBJ2-7, with D possibly matching TRBD2 (6 bases). The V gene's germline CDR1 is SEHNR and CDR2 FQNEAQ (reference sequence). Trimming pared 2 bases from V and 4 bases from J, leaving 15 bases between. There are 15 residues in the CDR3. The CDR3 nucleotides read TGTGCCAGCAGCTTAATTGGCGGGGCGCGATACGAGCAGTACTTC. The encoded protein is CASSLIGGARYEQYF.

The rearrangement uses TRBV5-4 and TRBJ2-7; 7 nucleotides match TRBD2. The CDR3 runs to 15 residues. With V trimmed by 4 bases and J by 0 bases, 7 bases remained unmatched. From germline, CDR1 is SGHNT and CDR2 YYREEE (reference sequence). The CDR3: CASSPPGRTSYEQYF. In nucleotides, the CDR3 is TGTGCCAGCAGCCCCCCCGGGAGGACCTCCTACGAGCAGTACTTC.

V and J are TRBV5-1 and TRBJ2-6; 11 nucleotides match TRBD1. Germline V lookup: CDR1 SGHRS, CDR2 YFSETQ. V was clipped by 3 bases and J by 3 bases; unmatched bases: 5. The CDR3 is made up of 17 amino acids. DNA of the CDR3: TGCGCCAGCAGCTCCGGACAGGGGGCGTTTGGGGCCAACGTCCTGACTTTC. Translating gives CASSSGQGAFGANVLTF.

The CDR3 here is CASSAGPANYGYTF. CDR3 nucleotide sequence: TGTGCCAGCAGCGCGGGACCGGCCAACTATGGCTACACCTTC. The V call is TRBV5-4, the J call TRBJ1-2; TRBD1 might be the D (5 bases). This CDR3 contains 14 residues. The V gene lost 4 bases and the J gene lost 2 bases, with 12 bases spanning the gap. Germline CDR1 SGHNT, CDR2 YYREEE (reference sequence).

Here the CDR3 DNA reads TGCAGTGCCAACATGTACGATGAGCAGTTCTTC. This gives the protein CSANMYDEQFF. The chain carries TRBV20-1 and TRBJ2-1; no reliable D call. Trimming removed 6 bases from V and 8 bases from J, with 11 bases in between. The germline V gene encodes CDR1 DFQATT and CDR2 SNEGSKA (reference sequence). CDR3 size: 11 residues.

This chain connects TRBV20-1 to TRBJ2-5; no definite D call. The CDR3 consists of 11 residues. Per germline, CDR1 DFQATT and CDR2 SNEGSKA (reference sequence). Trimming removed 5 bases at V and 4 bases at J, with 8 bases between. CDR3 sequence reads: CSAYIPETQYF. The CDR3, as DNA: TGCAGTGCTTATATCCCAGAGACCCAGTACTTC.

The chain employs TRBV6-1 and TRBJ2-7, with 8 bases identical to TRBD2. Germline assignment: CDR1 MNHNS and CDR2 SASEGT. The CDR3 sequence is 15 residues long. V was clipped by 3 bases and J by 1 base; unmatched bases: 5. The CDR3 region has the DNA TGTGCCAGCAGTGATCCAGGCGGGGGGTCCTACGAGCAGTACTTC. This encodes CASSDPGGGSYEQYF.

V gene TRBV19 combines with J gene TRBJ1-1, with TRBD1 as a possible D gene (6 bases). Trimming pared 4 bases from V and 5 bases from J, leaving 14 bases between. CDR1 and CDR2 from the germline V gene are LNHDA and SQIVND (reference sequence). The length of the CDR3 is 14 residues. CDR3 DNA: TGTGCCAGTAGTACCCAGGGGATCGGGACTGAAGCTTTCTTT. Residues: CASSTQGIGTEAFF. Full variable domain (missing parts from reference TRBV19 and TRBJ1-1): DGGITQSPKYLFRKEGQNVTLSCEQNLNHDAMYWYRQDPGQGLRLIYYSQIVNDFQKGDIAEGYSVSREKKESFPLTVTSAQKNPTAFYLCASSTQGIGTEAFFGQGTRLTVV.

The V call is TRBV21-1, the J call TRBJ1-2. TRBV21-1 is reported as a pseudogene. CDR3 size: 15 residues. The CDR3 here is CASSKVVRANYGYTF. DNA of the CDR3: TGTGCCAGCAGCAAAGTAGTGAGAGCTAACTATGGCTACACCTTC.

The J gene is TRBJ2-1, the V gene TRBV5-8; a weak D match, TRBD1 (6 bases). Trimming cost V 6 bases and J 5 bases, with 24 bases left between them. The CDR3 is 17 residues long. Germline V CDR1 and CDR2: SGHTS, YDEGEE. The CDR3 DNA follows: TGTGCCAGCAACACCTTAGTTAAGACAGGACAAAACAATGAGCAGTTCTTC. This sequence encodes CASNTLVKTGQNNEQFF.

As concerns this clone: The same CDR3 is also encoded by other DNA sequences in this sample. The V and J genes are TRBV28 and TRBJ1-5, with D possibly TRBD1 on 6 matching bases. Germline-derived CDR1 and CDR2 are MDHEN and SYDVKM. CDR3 size: 16 residues. The ends were cut back, 6 bases at V and 0 bases at J, with 15 bases in the middle. Here the CDR3 DNA reads TGTGCCAGCAGCTTGGGCAGGGGCAATAGCAATCAGCCCCAGCATTTT. It encodes CASSLGRGNSNQPQHF.

The rearrangement joins TRBV6-6 to TRBJ2-3, with D possibly being TRBD2 (5 bases). The germline V gene encodes CDR1 MNHNY and CDR2 SVGAGI (reference sequence). The CDR3 loop spans 14 amino acids. Trimming took off 6 bases at V and 0 bases at J, with 10 bases between the two ends. This chain's CDR3 is CASSSLGSTDTQYF. The CDR3 DNA follows: TGTGCCAGCAGCTCACTAGGAAGCACAGATACGCAGTATTTT.

The rearrangement uses TRBV7-9 and TRBJ2-7, with 11 nucleotides matching TRBD2. V lost 1 base to trimming and J lost 3 bases; unmatched junction nucleotides: 11. The CDR3 length is 18 residues. Germline CDR1 is SEHNR and CDR2 is FQNEAQ (reference sequence). CDR3 coding DNA: TGTGCCAGCAGCTTAGATCCGCCCATACTAGCGGGAGTCTACGAGCAGTACTTC. It codes for CASSLDPPILAGVYEQYF.

V usage is TRBV10-3 and J usage is TRBJ2-1; 9 bases are shared with TRBD2. Losses at the gene ends were 3 bases for V and 9 bases for J; bases not matched to a gene: 12. The CDR3 has 16 amino acids. In germline, CDR1 is ENHRY, CDR2 SYGVKD. CDR3 nucleotides: TGTGCCATCAGTGAAGGGTCCGCGGGAGGGCTCGGTGAGCAGTTCTTC. Its protein is CAISEGSAGGLGEQFF.

V usage is TRBV6-6 and J usage is TRBJ1-1; no firm D call. From germline, CDR1 is MNHNY and CDR2 SVGAGI (reference sequence). V was pared by 2 bases and J by 2 bases, with 9 bases between. There are 14 residues in the CDR3. The CDR3 loop reads CASSYGRGNTEAFF. The CDR3 DNA is TGTGCCAGCAGTTACGGACGGGGAAACACTGAAGCTTTCTTT.

The rearrangement joins TRBV28 to TRBJ2-1; D is possibly TRBD1 (6 bases). The CDR3 is 17 amino acids. Trimming pared 2 bases from V and 2 bases from J, leaving 16 bases between. CDR1 is MDHEN, CDR2 SYDVKM, per germline. The CDR3 here is CASSLRGLQGAYNEQFF. CDR3 bases: TGTGCCAGCAGTTTAAGAGGTCTACAGGGAGCCTACAATGAGCAGTTCTTC.

V is TRBV7-9 and J is TRBJ1-3; D remains ambiguous. Germline CDR1 SEHNR, CDR2 FQNEAQ (reference sequence). The V gene lost 1 base and the J gene lost 4 bases, with 11 bases spanning the gap. The CDR3 has 15 residues. DNA of the CDR3: TGTGCCAGCAGCTTAGTGGCCCTCCGAGGAAACACCATATATTTT. It encodes CASSLVALRGNTIYF.

The chain is built from TRBV2 and TRBJ1-1; weak D call: TRBD1 (6 bases). There are 14 residues in the CDR3. Trimming took 4 bases from V and 3 from J, leaving 12 bases between them. CDR1 is SNHLY, CDR2 FYNNEI, per germline. The CDR3 region has the DNA TGTGCCAGCAGTGTACAGGGAGGGGACACTGAAGCTTTCTTT. Translated, it gives CASSVQGGDTEAFF.

For this clone: The junction differs from germline at one of its ends, possibly a read error. The V and J genes are TRBV30 and TRBJ2-3; a possible D gene is TRBD1 (6 bases). The CDR3 has 15 residues. Germline V CDR1 and CDR2: GTSNPN, SVGIG (reference sequence). The CDR3 protein is CTWSVRTGWLDTQYF. CDR3 bases: TGTACCTGGAGTGTAAGAACAGGGTGGTTAGATACGCAGTATTTT.

This rearrangement joins TRBV6-5 to TRBJ1-2; D not resolved. The germline CDR1 and CDR2 sequences are MNHEY and SVGAGI. The V and J ends lost 7 bases and 8 bases respectively, with 20 bases between them. The CDR3 has 14 residues. CDR3: CASTSGDTTGGYTF. In DNA form, the CDR3 reads TGTGCCAGCACCTCTGGGGATACGACGGGAGGCTACACCTTC.

This rearrangement joins TRBV7-2 to TRBJ1-3; possibly TRBD1 for D (6 bases). Trimming left V 1 base short and J 4 bases short, with 8 bases between. The CDR3 consists of 14 residues. Germline CDR1 SGHTA, CDR2 FQGNSA. The CDR3, as DNA: TGTGCCAGCAGCTTAGATGGGGGCGGAAACACCATATATTTT. This gives the protein CASSLDGGGNTIYF.